In this sample, the clone carrying this T cell receptor (beta chain) turned up many times. Its antigen remains unidentified. V shed 3 bases and J shed 3 bases, with 9 bases lying between them. Looked up from germline, CDR1 is MNHEY and CDR2 is SMNVEV (reference sequence). The CDR3 length is 13 residues. The data originate from a study of regulatory T cells in long-lasting Graves disease. Through Arm-PCR of CDR3 regions and iRepertoire HTBI primers, TCR beta libraries were built. TCRdb independently ran MiXCR on the multiplex PCR reads; one entry per CDR3 protein. The sample contains over 350,000 distinct CDR3 sequences, about 15% of which appear only once. General observations from the study: Those with persistent Graves' had less TCR diversity than newly diagnosed patients.

Time point of the sample: newly diagnosed GD, antithyroid drugs for less than 3 months. RNA extracted from PBMCs served as the sequencing template. Graves' disease diagnosis was established per American Thyroid Association guidelines. Each patient gave roughly 10 milliliters of EDTA-anticoagulated peripheral blood. The data were also submitted as part of a second study, on T cells in Graves' hyperthyroidism and ophthalmopathy. That study reports: When the TCR CDR3 underwent first-round RT-PCR, the HTBI primer set was used.

This receptor was identified in a woman between 35 and 50 years old with Graves disease. Sample: peripheral blood mononuclear cells (PBMCs), taken at new diagnosis, from a patient treated with antithyroid drugs. The chain combines TRBV27 with TRBJ2-7; D is unresolved. This CDR3 is CASSFGPNYEQYF. CDR3 coding DNA: TGTGCCAGCAGTTTCGGCCCGAACTACGAGCAGTACTTC.